This TCR beta chain is drawn from a study of CD8+ T cells in alopecia areata. Study overall: It was oral tofacitinib, at 5 to 10 mg twice daily, that treated patients received.

As to this clone: Its antigen is undetermined.

The treatment denotes: oral pan-JAK inhibitor, 5-10 mg twice daily. Specimens obtained from alopecia areata patients comprised lesional scalp punch biopsies and peripheral blood. Separation by sorting yielded CD4+ and CD8+ T cells from PBMCs. The study, taken as a whole, reports: Lesional tissue from the scalp (especially in alopecia totalis/universalis) showed higher clonality than normal scalp.

Extraction of RNA preceded its reverse transcription into cDNA, which served as the sequencing template. Here immunoSEQ multiplex PCR was the method, and the copy in TCRdb shows in-frame clones only, minus some. The sample lists about 100,000 clones, roughly 84% occurring once. The CDR3 length is 17 residues. With 5 bases removed from V and 1 base from J, the gap between germline ends came to 18 bases. Looked up from germline, CDR1 is SGHRS and CDR2 is YFSETQ. The chain uses TRBV5-1 and TRBJ2-2; D not certain. The sequenced sample was CD8+ T cells sorted from blood, obtained at week 24, from a patient treated with tofacitinib. The sequence came from a human donor with alopecia areata. The DNA for the CDR3 is TGCGCCAGCAGGACGTTCTGGGGATCGGGGAACACCGGGGAGCTGTTTTTT. This codes for CASRTFWGSGNTGELFF.